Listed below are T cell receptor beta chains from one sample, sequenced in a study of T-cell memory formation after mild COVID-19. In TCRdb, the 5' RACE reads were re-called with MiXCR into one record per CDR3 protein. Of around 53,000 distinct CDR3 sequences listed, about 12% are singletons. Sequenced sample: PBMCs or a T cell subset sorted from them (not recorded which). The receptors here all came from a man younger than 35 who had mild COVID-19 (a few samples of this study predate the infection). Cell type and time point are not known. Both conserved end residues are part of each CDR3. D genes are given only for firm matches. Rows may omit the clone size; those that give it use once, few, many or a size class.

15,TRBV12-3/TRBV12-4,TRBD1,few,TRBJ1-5,TGTGCCAGCAGCCTCGGGACAGGAGACAATCAGCCCCAGCATTTT,CASSLGTGDNQPQHF
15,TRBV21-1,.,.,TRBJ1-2,TGTGCCAGCAGCAAAGTTGTAAGGGCCTACTATGGCTACACCTTC,CASSKVVRAYYGYTF
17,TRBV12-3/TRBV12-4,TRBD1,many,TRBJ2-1,TGTGCCAGCAGTTTAGGTAGGGACAGGGTAAGCTCTAATGAGCAGTTCTTC,CASSLGRDRVSSNEQFF
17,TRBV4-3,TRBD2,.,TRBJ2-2,TGCGCCAGCAGCCAAGATAGAGAGGGGAGGGCGAGCGGGGAGCTGTTTTTT,CASSQDREGRASGELFF
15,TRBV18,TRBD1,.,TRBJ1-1,TGTGCCAGCTCACCAAGGGGGACAGGGGACACTGAAGCTTTCTTT,CASSPRGTGDTEAFF
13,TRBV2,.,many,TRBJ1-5,TGTGCCAGCAGGGTAGAGGGCAATCAGCCCCAGCATTTT,CASRVEGNQPQHF
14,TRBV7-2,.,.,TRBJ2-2,TGTGCCAGCAGCCCCGCGTGGGACACCGGGGAGCTGTTTTTT,CASSPAWDTGELFF
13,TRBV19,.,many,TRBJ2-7,TGTGCCAGTAGTACCACAGTGGCTACCGAGCAGTACTTC,CASSTTVATEQYF
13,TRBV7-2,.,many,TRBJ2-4,TGTGCCAGCAGCCCGAATCTACCAAAGGTTCAGTACTTC,CASSPNLPKVQYF
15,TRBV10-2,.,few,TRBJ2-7,TGCGCCAGCAGTGAGTTCGTGGGGGGGCCTCGGGAGCAGTACTTC,CASSEFVGGPREQYF
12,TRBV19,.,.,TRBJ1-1,TGTGCCAGTAGGTCACGGGGGAGTGAAGCTTTCTTT,CASRSRGSEAFF
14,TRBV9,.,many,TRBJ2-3,TGTGCCAGCAGCCTAGACTCCCCAACAGATACGCAGTATTTT,CASSLDSPTDTQYF
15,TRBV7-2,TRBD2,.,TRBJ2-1,TGTGCCAGCAGCTTAGCGTTAGCGGGGCACAATGAGCAGTTCTTC,CASSLALAGHNEQFF
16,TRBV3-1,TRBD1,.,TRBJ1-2,TGTGCCAGCAGCCGGACAGGATCGGGACGGGTCTATGGCTACACCTTC,CASSRTGSGRVYGYTF
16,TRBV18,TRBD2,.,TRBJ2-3,TGTGCCAGCTCACCCGGACTAGCGGGGTTGTCAGATACGCAGTATTTT,CASSPGLAGLSDTQYF
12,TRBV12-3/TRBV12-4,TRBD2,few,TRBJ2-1,TGTGCCAGCAGCATTAGCGGGGGGGATGGGTTCTTC,CASSISGGDGFF
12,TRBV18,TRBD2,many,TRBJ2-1,TGTGCCAGCTCACCGCAGGGAGGGCAGCAGTTCTTC,CASSPQGGQQFF
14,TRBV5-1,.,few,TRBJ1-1,TGCGCCAGCAGGATAGCCGGGACGGGCACTGAAGCTTTCTTT,CASRIAGTGTEAFF
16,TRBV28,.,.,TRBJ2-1,TGTGCCAGCAGTTTGGGCCCCTTGGGAACCTACAATGAGCAGTTCTTC,CASSLGPLGTYNEQFF
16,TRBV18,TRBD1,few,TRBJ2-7,TGTGCCAGCTCATCTCCATCAAGGACAGGGGCCTACGAGCAGTACTTC,CASSSPSRTGAYEQYF
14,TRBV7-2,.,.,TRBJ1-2,TGTGCCAGCAGCTTAGATGCCGCTTTGGGTGGCTACACCTTC,CASSLDAALGGYTF
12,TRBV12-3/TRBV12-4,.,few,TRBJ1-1,TGTGCCAGCAGGGGCGGGTACACTGAAGCTTTCTTT,CASRGGYTEAFF
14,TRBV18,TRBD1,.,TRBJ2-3,TGTGCCAGCTCTCGGACAGGGAGCACAGATACGCAGTATTTT,CASSRTGSTDTQYF
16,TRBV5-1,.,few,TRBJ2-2,TGCGCCAGCAGCTTGGGGCGAGGGGCGAACACCGGGGAGCTGTTTTTT,CASSLGRGANTGELFF
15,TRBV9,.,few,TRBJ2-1,TGTGCCAGCAGCGTAGACGGGGTTGGCTACAATGAGCAGTTCTTC,CASSVDGVGYNEQFF
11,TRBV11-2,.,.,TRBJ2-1,TGTGCCACCCAACTCTACAATGAGCAGTTCTTC,CATQLYNEQFF
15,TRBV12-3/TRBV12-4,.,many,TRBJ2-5,TGTGCCAGCACCCCTTGGGCATGGAGCCAAGAGACCCAGTACTTC,CASTPWAWSQETQYF
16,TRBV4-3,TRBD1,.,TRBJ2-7,TGCGCCAGCAGCCAAGATTGGCAGGGGGCCTACTACGAGCAGTACTTC,CASSQDWQGAYYEQYF
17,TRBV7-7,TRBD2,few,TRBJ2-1,TGTGCCAGCAGCTTACTAGCGGGGGCTAGCTCCTACAATGAGCAGTTCTTC,CASSLLAGASSYNEQFF
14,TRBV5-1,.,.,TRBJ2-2,TGCGCCAGCAGCTCTACGGGGGCCACCGGGGAGCTGTTTTTT,CASSSTGATGELFF
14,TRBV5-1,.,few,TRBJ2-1,TGCGCCAGCAGCTTTCAGGATTCCTACAATGAGCAGTTCTTC,CASSFQDSYNEQFF
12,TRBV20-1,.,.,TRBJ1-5,TGCAGTGCTAGAGGGCAGGGGCCCCGAAAGCATTTT,CSARGQGPRKHF